This T cell receptor beta chain was captured by sequencing in a study of regulatory T cells in long-lasting Graves disease (dated by TCRdb to about 2021). In the study overall: Newly diagnosed Graves' disease patients had taken antithyroid drugs for less than 3 months. Patients with persistent Graves' disease were compared with patients with newly diagnosed Graves' disease using TCR sequencing and RNA sequencing of peripheral blood. The study took place in China and was registered as a clinical trial. A total of approximately 35 samples underwent TCR sequencing: 13 from persistent and about 20 from newly diagnosed Graves' disease patients. What the authors observed across the whole study: Compared with newly diagnosed patients, patients with persistent Graves' disease had lower TCR Shannon entropy and fewer highly expanded clones, which suggests clonal expansion. Only the TCR beta chain was sequenced and analyzed. More public clonotypes were shared among persistent patients (over 2,500) than among newly diagnosed patients (approximately 930). Peripheral blood alone was examined, since thyroid tissue, which constituted the primary lesion, could not be accessed. As a limitation, the authors acknowledged that the small sample size may reduce accuracy. Preferential use of TRBV28, TRBJ1-2 and TRBJ2-5 was observed in persistent disease, whereas TRBV20-1 and TRBJ2-1 were favored in newly diagnosed disease.

This clonotype has a count of ten or more. Its antigen is not yet known. Base qualities are missing; no much larger clone stands one base away. V is pared back by 1 base and J by 4 bases, with 13 bases lying between the germline termini. Sequences DFQATT (CDR1) and SNEGSKA (CDR2) are obtained from the germline V gene (reference sequence). The CDR3 goes from the cysteine to the phenylalanine over 15 residues. The DNA shown is the 45-base CDR3, in frame from base 1. The time point label on this specimen signifies: newly diagnosed GD, antithyroid drugs for less than 3 months. For both TCR sequencing and RNA sequencing, RNA was extracted from PBMCs in TRIzol. The diagnosis of Graves' disease followed American Thyroid Association guidelines. Patients for the study were recruited at an endocrinology department in Xi'an, China. From each patient, around 9.3 milliliters of peripheral blood was collected into an EDTA anticoagulant tube. PBMCs were isolated by Ficoll Paque Plus density gradient separation without further T cell sorting. An Agilent 2100 Bioanalyzer and agarose gel were used to check RNA quality, and a NanoDrop 2000 was used to measure RNA concentration.

Library preparation used multiplex PCR. TCRdb shows the sequencer as Illumina HiSeq 4000. To build TCR beta libraries, CDR3 regions were amplified by Arm-PCR using iRepertoire HTBI primers. PCR products were gel purified before sequencing. The study's own analysis went as follows. Across samples, fewer than 70 TRBV and roughly 15 TRBJ segments were identified and used for gene usage analysis of CDR3 amino acid clonotypes. COPE and FqMerger were used to merge the filtered high-quality paired reads into contigs. BLAST was used to align contigs to the IMGT TRBV, TRBD and TRBJ reference genes, and CDR3 was defined following IMGT. Any clonotype with a frequency above 0.1% was counted as a highly expanded clone. Shannon entropy was used to measure repertoire diversity, and the Gini coefficient was used to measure V-J evenness. A clonotype found in more than one individual was treated as public. The public reads were quality trimmed at Q25 with fastp and then assembled into clones with MiXCR by TCRdb, keeping productive beta chains. Each record represents a unique CDR3 protein, reported with the most common genes and DNA among its rows. TCRdb, rather than the study authors, made the V and J calls. Within this sample are under 450,000 distinct CDR3 sequences, with about 10% of them counted one time only. The top ten constitute approximately 19% of the sample.

These data also formed part of another study, on T cells in Graves' hyperthyroidism and ophthalmopathy. As the second paper documents: Stable Graves' hyperthyroidism was defined as no progression to ophthalmopathy during 18 months of follow-up. Hyperthyroidism patients were newly diagnosed, with disease duration under 2 months, and aged 18 to 65 years. Any patient with an uncontrolled infection, another autoimmune disease, pregnancy or lactation was excluded. Diagnoses were based on clinical symptoms, serum thyroxine and TRAb, thyroid ultrasound and orbital computed tomography. A first-round RT-PCR of the TCR CDR3 used the HTBI primer set with the Qiagen OneStep RT-PCR kit. Most expanded thyroid clonotypes (frequency above 0.001) were also detected in blood, suggesting blood repertoires may reflect thyroid immune responses. In cross-validation, a model built on a 13 V-J signature told ophthalmopathy apart from stable hyperthyroidism with 85% to 90% sensitivity and about 81% specificity, and in testing the same model reached 80%/75%. During validation, the model predicted progression to ophthalmopathy a median of approximately 7 months ahead of onset, with more than 60% sensitivity and 72% to 80% specificity. To identify distinguishing TCR V-J signatures, a discovery cohort of about a hundred patients was used, comprising 43 with Graves' ophthalmopathy and some 60 with stable Graves' hyperthyroidism. Prospective prediction of ophthalmopathy was tested in an independent validation cohort of fewer than 20 hyperthyroidism patients and 17 patients who later progressed to ophthalmopathy. For training and testing, the 100 or so patients in the discovery cohort were randomly divided in a 7:3 ratio. In addition, the study compared T-cell repertoires in thyroid tissue and in blood from six Graves' hyperthyroidism patients. After blood sampling, hyperthyroidism patients were treated with methimazole at a starting dose of 30 mg daily, and ophthalmopathy patients were treated with high-dose intravenous methylprednisolone. A second multiplex PCR round built the libraries, followed by size selection and purification. Libraries were sequenced paired-end with 100 bp reads on an Illumina HiSeq2000. SOAPnuke was used to process the raw data, removing reads that contained adapters or uncalled bases, had a mean Phred below 15, or lacked an exact match to the constant primer or identifier. COPE v1.2.5 was used to merge the high-quality paired reads, and each unique nucleotide sequence was defined as a clonotype. MiTCR v1.1 was used to align clonotypes to the IMGT TRBV, TRBD and TRBJ reference segments. Analysis was restricted to V-J combinations with a frequency above 0.0001, which covered roughly 99% of repertoires. The TCS score was defined as the ratio of F50 (clonal expansion) to E x V (chaos), calculated using BLOSUM62-based TCRdist between CDR3 peptides within each V-J. Welch's t-statistics and random forest reduced 500 to 550 V-J features to about 13, which were used in a naive Bayes classifier (R e1071). Sample size was not statistically predetermined, and blinding of investigators to group allocation was not performed. According to the paper, TCR Vbeta CDR3 sequencing was carried out on more than 120 peripheral blood samples, which came from fewer than 50 ophthalmopathy, 80 or so hyperthyroidism and approximately 17 progressor patients.

The sequencing used peripheral blood mononuclear cells (PBMCs), collected at new diagnosis, from a patient treated with antithyroid drugs. This receptor was obtained from a woman under 30 with Graves disease. Donor details come from another sample of the same person, matched by shared clones. This sequence uses TRBV20-1 and TRBJ1-4; the D gene is perhaps TRBD1, from 6 matching bases. The nucleotide sequence is given as TGCAGTGCTAGAGTCTCAAGGACAGTTAATGAAAAACTGTTTTTT. It codes for CSARVSRTVNEKLFF.